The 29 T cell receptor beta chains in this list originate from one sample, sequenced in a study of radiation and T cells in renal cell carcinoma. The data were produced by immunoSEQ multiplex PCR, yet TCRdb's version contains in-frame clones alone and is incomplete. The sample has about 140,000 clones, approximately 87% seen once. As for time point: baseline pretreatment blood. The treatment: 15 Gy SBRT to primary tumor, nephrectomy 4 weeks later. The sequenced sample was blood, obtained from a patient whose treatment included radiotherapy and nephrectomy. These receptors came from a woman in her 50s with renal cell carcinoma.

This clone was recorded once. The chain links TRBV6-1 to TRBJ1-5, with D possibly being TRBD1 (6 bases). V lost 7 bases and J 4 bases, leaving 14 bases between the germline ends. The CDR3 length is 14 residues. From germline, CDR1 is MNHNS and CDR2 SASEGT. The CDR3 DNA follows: TGTGCCAGCAATACAGGGAATGAAAATCAGCCCCAGCATTTT. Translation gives CASNTGNENQPQHF.

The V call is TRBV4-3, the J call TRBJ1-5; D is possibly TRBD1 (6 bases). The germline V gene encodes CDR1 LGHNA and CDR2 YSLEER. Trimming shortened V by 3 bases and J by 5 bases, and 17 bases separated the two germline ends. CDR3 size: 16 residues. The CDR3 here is CASSQDVRDTYQPQHF. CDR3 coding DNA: TGCGCCAGCAGCCAGGACGTCCGGGACACCTATCAGCCCCAGCATTTT.

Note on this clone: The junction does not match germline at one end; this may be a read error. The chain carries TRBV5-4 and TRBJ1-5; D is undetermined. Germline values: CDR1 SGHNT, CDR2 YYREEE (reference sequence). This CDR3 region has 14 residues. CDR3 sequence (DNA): TGCGCCAGCAGCCAACGGGCAGAGGATCAGCCCCAGCATTTT. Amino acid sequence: CASSQRAEDQPQHF.

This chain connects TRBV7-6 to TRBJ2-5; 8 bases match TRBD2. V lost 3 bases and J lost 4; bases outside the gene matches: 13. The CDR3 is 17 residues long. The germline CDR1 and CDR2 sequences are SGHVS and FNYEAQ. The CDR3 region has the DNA TGTGCCAGCAGCTTGAAGCCGGGACTAGGGGTCAGAGAGACCCAGTACTTC. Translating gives CASSLKPGLGVRETQYF. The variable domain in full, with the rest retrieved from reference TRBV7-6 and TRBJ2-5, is GAGVSQSPRYKVTKRGQDVALRCDPISGHVSLYWYRQALGQGPEFLTYFNYEAQQDKSGLPNDRFSAERPEGSISTLTIQRTEQRDSAMYRCASSLKPGLGVRETQYFGPGTRLLVL.

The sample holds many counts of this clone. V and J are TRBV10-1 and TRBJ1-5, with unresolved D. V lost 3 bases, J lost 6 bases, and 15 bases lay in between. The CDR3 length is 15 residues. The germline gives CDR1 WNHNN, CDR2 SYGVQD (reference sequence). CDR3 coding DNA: TGCGCCAGCAGTGACAGGCAAACCCGGTGTCAGCCCCAGCATTTT. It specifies CASSDRQTRCQPQHF.

The DNA of the CDR3 is TGTGCCAGCAGTCCACCTGGGACAGGGGCATGGCCCCAGCATTTT. Translation: CASSPPGTGAWPQHF. The genes are TRBV2 and TRBJ1-5; 10 nucleotides line up with TRBD1. Germline lookup yields CDR1 SNHLY and CDR2 FYNNEI. The V segment lost 5 bases and the J segment 9 bases; nucleotides outside the gene matches: 10. The CDR3 covers 15 residues.

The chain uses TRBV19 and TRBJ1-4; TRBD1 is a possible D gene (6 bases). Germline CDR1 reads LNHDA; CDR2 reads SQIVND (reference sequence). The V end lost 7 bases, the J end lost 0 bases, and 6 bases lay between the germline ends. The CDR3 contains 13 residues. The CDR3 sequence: CASKGATNEKLFF. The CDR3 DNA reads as TGTGCCAGTAAGGGGGCAACTAATGAAAAACTGTTTTTT.

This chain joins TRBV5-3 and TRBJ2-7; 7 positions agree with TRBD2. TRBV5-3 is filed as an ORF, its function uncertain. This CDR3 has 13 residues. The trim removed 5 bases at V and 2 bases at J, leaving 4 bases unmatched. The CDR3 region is CARRREGAYEQYF. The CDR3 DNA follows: TGTGCCAGAAGGAGGGAGGGAGCCTACGAGCAGTACTTC.

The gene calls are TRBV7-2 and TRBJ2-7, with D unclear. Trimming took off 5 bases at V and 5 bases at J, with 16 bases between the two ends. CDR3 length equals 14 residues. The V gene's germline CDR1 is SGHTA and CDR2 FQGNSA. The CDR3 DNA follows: TGTGCCAGCAGCCAGACCGCCGCCGCGCACGAGCAGTACTTC. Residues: CASSQTAAAHEQYF.

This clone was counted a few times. The CDR3 region is CARSEGGHGYEQYF. The CDR3 nucleotides are TGTGCCAGAAGCGAGGGGGGACACGGATACGAGCAGTACTTC. V is TRBV5-3 and J is TRBJ2-7; D assignment may be TRBD1 or TRBD2 (6 bases each). TRBV5-3 qualifies as an ORF whose function is uncertain. The CDR3 sequence is 14 residues long. Trimming cost V 4 bases and J 4 bases, with 15 bases left between them.

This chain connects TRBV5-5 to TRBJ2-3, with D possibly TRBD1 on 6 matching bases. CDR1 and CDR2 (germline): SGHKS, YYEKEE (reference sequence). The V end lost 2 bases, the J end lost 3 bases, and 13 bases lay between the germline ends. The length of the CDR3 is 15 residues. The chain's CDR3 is CASSFSGQWTDTQYF. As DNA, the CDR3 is TGTGCCAGCAGCTTCTCAGGACAGTGGACAGATACGCAGTATTTT.

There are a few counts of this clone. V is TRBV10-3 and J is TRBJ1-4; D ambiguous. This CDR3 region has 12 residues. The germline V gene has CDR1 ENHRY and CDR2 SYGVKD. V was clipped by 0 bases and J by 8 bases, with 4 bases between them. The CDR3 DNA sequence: TGTGCCATCAGTGAGTCGGCGGAAAAACTGTTTTTT. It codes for CAISESAEKLFF.

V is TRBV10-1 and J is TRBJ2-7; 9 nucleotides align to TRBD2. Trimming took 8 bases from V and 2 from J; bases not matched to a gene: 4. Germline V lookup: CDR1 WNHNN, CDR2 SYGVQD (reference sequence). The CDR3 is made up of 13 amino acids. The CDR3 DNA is TGCGCCAGCTCGTCTAGCGGGGCCTACGAGCAGTACTTC. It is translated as CASSSSGAYEQYF.

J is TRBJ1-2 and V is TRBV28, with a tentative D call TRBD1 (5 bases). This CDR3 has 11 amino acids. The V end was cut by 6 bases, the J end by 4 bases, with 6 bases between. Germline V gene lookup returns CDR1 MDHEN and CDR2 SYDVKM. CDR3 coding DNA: TGTGCCAGCAGGGACACCTATGGCTACACCTTC. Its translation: CASRDTYGYTF.

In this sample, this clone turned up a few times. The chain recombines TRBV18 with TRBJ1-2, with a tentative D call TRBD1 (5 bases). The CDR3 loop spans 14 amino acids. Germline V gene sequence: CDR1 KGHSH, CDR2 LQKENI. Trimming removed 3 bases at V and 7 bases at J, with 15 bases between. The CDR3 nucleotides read TGTGCCAGCTCACCTAGTTCCAGGGATGGTGGCTACACCTTC. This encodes CASSPSSRDGGYTF.

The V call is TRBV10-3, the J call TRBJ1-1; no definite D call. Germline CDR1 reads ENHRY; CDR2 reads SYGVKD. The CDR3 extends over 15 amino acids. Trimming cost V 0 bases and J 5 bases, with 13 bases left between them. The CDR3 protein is CAISESAGERTEAFF. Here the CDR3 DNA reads TGTGCCATCAGTGAGTCGGCTGGGGAGAGGACTGAAGCTTTCTTT.

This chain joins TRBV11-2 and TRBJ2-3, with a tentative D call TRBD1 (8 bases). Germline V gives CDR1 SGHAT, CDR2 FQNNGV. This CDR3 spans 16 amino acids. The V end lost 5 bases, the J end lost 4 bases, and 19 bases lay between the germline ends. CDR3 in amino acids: CASSLSGTGVPDTQYF. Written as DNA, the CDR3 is TGTGCCAGCAGCCTGAGCGGGACAGGTGTCCCAGATACGCAGTATTTT. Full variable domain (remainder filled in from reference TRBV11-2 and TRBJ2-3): EAGVAQSPRYKIIEKRQSVAFWCNPISGHATLYWYQQILGQGPKLLIQFQNNGVVDDSQLPKDRFSAERLKGVDSTLKIQPAKLEDSAVYLCASSLSGTGVPDTQYFGPGTRLTVL.

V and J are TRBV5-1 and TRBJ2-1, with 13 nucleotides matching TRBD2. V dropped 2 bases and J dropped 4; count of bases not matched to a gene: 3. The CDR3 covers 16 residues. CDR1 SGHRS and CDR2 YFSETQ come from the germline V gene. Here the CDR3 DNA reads TGCGCCAGCAGCTTAACGACTAGCGGGGGGTACAATGAGCAGTTCTTC. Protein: CASSLTTSGGYNEQFF.

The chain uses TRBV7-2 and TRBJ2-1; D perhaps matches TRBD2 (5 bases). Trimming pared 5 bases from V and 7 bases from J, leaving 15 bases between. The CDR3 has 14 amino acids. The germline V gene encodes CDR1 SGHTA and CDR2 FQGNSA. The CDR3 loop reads CASSPVGGMNEQFF. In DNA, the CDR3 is TGTGCCAGCAGCCCTGTTGGAGGAATGAATGAGCAGTTCTTC.

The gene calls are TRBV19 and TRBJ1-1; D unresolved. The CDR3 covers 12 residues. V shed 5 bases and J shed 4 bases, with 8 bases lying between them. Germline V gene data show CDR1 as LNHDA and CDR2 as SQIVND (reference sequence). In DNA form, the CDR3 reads TGTGCCAGTAGTCCGGGAGGCACTGAAGCTTTCTTT. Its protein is CASSPGGTEAFF.

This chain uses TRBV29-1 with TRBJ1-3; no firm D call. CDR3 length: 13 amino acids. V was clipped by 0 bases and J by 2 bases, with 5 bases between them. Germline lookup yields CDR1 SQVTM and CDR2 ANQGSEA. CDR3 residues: CSVEDSPGNTIYF. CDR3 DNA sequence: TGCAGCGTTGAAGATTCCCCTGGAAACACCATATATTTT.

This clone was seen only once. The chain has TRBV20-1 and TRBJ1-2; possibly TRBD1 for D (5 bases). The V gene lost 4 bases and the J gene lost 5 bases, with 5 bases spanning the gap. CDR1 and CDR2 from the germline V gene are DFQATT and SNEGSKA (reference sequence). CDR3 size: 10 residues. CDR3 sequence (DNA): TGCAGTGCTACAGGGTATGGCTACACCTTC. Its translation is CSATGYGYTF.

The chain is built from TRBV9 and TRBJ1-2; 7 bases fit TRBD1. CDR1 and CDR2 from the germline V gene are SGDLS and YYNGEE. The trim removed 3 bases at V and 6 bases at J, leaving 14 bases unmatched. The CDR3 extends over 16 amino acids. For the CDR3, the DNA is TGTGCCAGCAGCGGACGAGGGGGCGCTGGGTATAATGGCTACACCTTC. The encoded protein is CASSGRGGAGYNGYTF.

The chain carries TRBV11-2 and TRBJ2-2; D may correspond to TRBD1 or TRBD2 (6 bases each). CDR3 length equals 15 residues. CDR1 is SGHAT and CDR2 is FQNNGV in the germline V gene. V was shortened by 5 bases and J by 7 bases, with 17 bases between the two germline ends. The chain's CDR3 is CASSKTRGGIGELFF. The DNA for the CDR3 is TGTGCCAGCAGCAAAACCCGAGGGGGGATCGGGGAGCTGTTTTTT.

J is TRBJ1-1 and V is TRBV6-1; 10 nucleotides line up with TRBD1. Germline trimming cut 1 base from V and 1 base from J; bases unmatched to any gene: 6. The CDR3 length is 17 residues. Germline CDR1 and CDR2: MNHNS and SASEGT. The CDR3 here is CASSEVGTGAKNTEAFF. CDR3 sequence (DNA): TGTGCCAGCAGTGAAGTAGGGACAGGGGCGAAGAACACTGAAGCTTTCTTT.

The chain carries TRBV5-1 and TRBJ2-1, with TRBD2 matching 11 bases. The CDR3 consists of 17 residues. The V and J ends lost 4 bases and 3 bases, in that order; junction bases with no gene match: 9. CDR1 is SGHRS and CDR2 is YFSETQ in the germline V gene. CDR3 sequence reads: CASSGTPTSGGYNEQFF. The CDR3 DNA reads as TGCGCCAGCAGCGGAACCCCTACTAGCGGGGGCTACAATGAGCAGTTCTTC.

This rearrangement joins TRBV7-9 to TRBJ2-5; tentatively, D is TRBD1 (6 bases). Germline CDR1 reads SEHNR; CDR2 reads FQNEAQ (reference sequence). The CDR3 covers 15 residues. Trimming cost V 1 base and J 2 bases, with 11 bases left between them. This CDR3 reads CASSLGVGQQETQYF. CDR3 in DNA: TGTGCCAGCAGCTTAGGGGTCGGACAGCAAGAGACCCAGTACTTC.

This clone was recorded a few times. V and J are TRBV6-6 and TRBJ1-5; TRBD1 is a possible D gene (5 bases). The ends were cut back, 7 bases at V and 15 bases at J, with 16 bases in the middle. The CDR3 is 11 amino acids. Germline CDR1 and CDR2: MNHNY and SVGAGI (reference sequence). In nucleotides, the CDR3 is TGTGCCAGCACGACGGTGGGGGATTTGCATTTT. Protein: CASTTVGDLHF.

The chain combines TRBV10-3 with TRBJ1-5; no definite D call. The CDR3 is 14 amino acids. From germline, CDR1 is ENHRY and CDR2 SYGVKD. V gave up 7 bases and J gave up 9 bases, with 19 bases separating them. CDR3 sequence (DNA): TGTGCCATCACTGAAAATAGTTCACCGACGCCCCAGCATTTT. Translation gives CAITENSSPTPQHF.